The rows below give T cell receptor beta chains drawn from one sample of a study of T-cell reconstitution after alpha-beta-depleted transplantation in children. TCRdb re-derived calls from the PCR reads in MiXCR, one entry per CDR3 protein. This table holds more than 25,000 distinct CDR3 sequences, roughly 6.3% found once. This material consisted of PBMCs, mostly from graft donor cells, taken 180 days after TCRalphabeta/CD19-depleted stem cell transplant. These receptors were obtained from a male patient aged 10 to 17 who had a stem cell transplant for acute myeloid leukemia, so the T cells may come from the graft donor. CDR3s include the opening cysteine and the closing phenylalanine or tryptophan. Each record gives: D gene, J gene, clone size, V gene, CDR3 protein, CDR3 DNA. A D gene is named only where the DNA matches it firmly. Rows may omit the clone size; those that give it use once, few, many or a size class.

>TRBD2|TRBJ2-1|many|TRBV5-6
CASSLAGRVEQFF
TGTGCCAGCAGCTTGGCGGGGAGGGTTGAGCAGTTCTTC
>TRBD1|TRBJ2-6|many|TRBV11-2
CASSARTGASGANVLTF
TGTGCCAGCAGCGCACGGACAGGGGCCTCTGGGGCCAACGTCCTGACTTTC
>-|TRBJ2-3|many|TRBV2
CASSAGINTDTQYF
TGTGCCAGCAGTGCGGGGATTAACACAGATACGCAGTATTTT
>TRBD2|TRBJ2-3|-|TRBV5-1
CTSSLECLAGVNTQYF
TGCACCAGCAGCTTGGAGTGTCTAGCGGGAGTGAATACGCAGTATTTT
>TRBD1|TRBJ2-7|-|TRBV5-6
CAMGSGTGITYEQYF
TGTGCCATGGGCTCTGGGACAGGGATAACCTACGAGCAGTACTTC
>-|TRBJ2-5|many|TRBV4-2
CASSQAQGGSLGAETQYF
TGTGCCAGCAGCCAAGCCCAGGGGGGTAGTCTTGGCGCGGAGACCCAGTACTTC
>-|TRBJ2-1|many|TRBV12-5
CASGFWAGEQFF
TGTGCTAGTGGTTTCTGGGCGGGGGAGCAGTTCTTC
>-|TRBJ1-2|many|TRBV5-6
CASSFWGLGQATGGYTF
TGTGCCAGCAGCTTTTGGGGTCTCGGACAAGCAACGGGGGGCTACACCTTC
>TRBD2|TRBJ2-3|many|TRBV10-3
CAISEGTSGRTDTQYF
TGTGCCATCAGTGAGGGGACTAGCGGGAGGACAGATACGCAGTATTTT
>-|TRBJ1-1|many|TRBV3-1
CASSPGGVVTEAFF
TGTGCCAGCAGCCCGGGGGGGGTCGTCACTGAAGCTTTCTTT
>TRBD2|TRBJ2-2|medium-sized|TRBV5-1
CASSPRTSGNTGELFF
TGCGCCAGCAGCCCAAGGACTAGCGGGAACACCGGGGAGCTGTTTTTT
>TRBD2|TRBJ2-2|many|TRBV5-6
CASSPFPLAGGSGELFF
TGTGCCAGCAGCCCATTCCCTCTAGCGGGAGGTTCCGGGGAGCTGTTTTTT
>-|TRBJ2-7|many|TRBV27
CASRHPGAYEQYF
TGTGCCAGCAGGCACCCCGGCGCCTACGAGCAGTACTTC
>-|TRBJ1-6|many|TRBV10-3
CAISGGALNSPLHF
TGTGCCATCAGTGGGGGGGCGCTCAATTCACCCCTCCACTTT
>-|TRBJ2-6|few|TRBV30
CAWRGNRAISGANVLTF
TGTGCCTGGAGAGGGAACAGGGCCATCTCTGGGGCCAACGTCCTGACTTTC
>-|TRBJ2-7|many|TRBV27
CASSVGPEGEQYF
TGTGCCAGCAGCGTCGGACCCGAAGGAGAGCAGTACTTC
>TRBD2|TRBJ2-2|many|TRBV27
CATTRGSGRTGELFF
TGTGCCACCACTCGGGGCTCCGGGAGGACCGGGGAGCTGTTTTTT
>-|TRBJ1-2|large|TRBV12-3/TRBV12-4
CASSLGTYGYTF
TGTGCCAGCAGTTTAGGGACCTATGGCTACACCTTC
>TRBD1|TRBJ1-6|many|TRBV3-1
CASSQEMTGGRYNSPLHF
TGTGCCAGCAGCCAAGAAATGACAGGGGGCAGGTATAATTCACCCCTCCACTTT
>TRBD1|TRBJ1-5|many|TRBV27
CASSGGTGVSYSNQPQHF
TGTGCCAGCAGTGGCGGGACAGGGGTTTCCTATAGCAATCAGCCCCAGCATTTT
>TRBD2|TRBJ2-2|many|TRBV7-3
CASSSGTSGGRVELFF
TGTGCCAGCAGCTCCGGGACTAGCGGGGGCCGGGTTGAGCTGTTTTTT
>-|TRBJ1-5|many|TRBV20-1
CSANRESGNQPQHF
TGCAGTGCTAACAGGGAGAGTGGCAATCAGCCCCAGCATTTT
>TRBD2|TRBJ2-3|many|TRBV9
CASSAGTSGGIRTDTQYF
TGTGCCAGCAGCGCCGGGACTAGCGGGGGCATACGCACAGATACGCAGTATTTT
>TRBD2|TRBJ2-1|many|TRBV7-3
CASSLESGRTNEQFF
TGTGCCAGCAGCTTAGAGAGCGGGAGAACTAATGAGCAGTTCTTC
>-|TRBJ1-4|many|TRBV4-1
CASSQKPGEDEKLFF
TGCGCCAGCAGTCAGAAGCCAGGGGAGGATGAAAAACTGTTTTTT
>-|TRBJ2-1|many|TRBV20-1
CSAPLQEGIRSYNEQFF
TGCAGTGCTCCTCTCCAGGAGGGTATCAGATCCTACAATGAGCAGTTCTTC
>-|TRBJ2-7|many|TRBV7-2
CASSLAPSRSTYEQYF
TGTGCCAGCAGCTTAGCCCCGAGTAGATCAACCTACGAGCAGTACTTC
>-|TRBJ1-4|-|TRBV12-3/TRBV12-4
CASSLSDHNEKLFF
TGTGCCAGCAGTTTGTCGGACCATAATGAAAAACTGTTTTTT
>TRBD2|TRBJ2-7|many|TRBV3-1
CASSLGLAESYEQYF
TGTGCCAGCAGTCTCGGACTAGCGGAATCCTACGAGCAGTACTTC
>TRBD1|TRBJ2-7|many|TRBV7-9
CAGRDRNTYEQYF
TGTGCCGGCCGGGACAGAAACACCTACGAGCAGTACTTC
>-|TRBJ1-2|-|TRBV28
CASSPGVGKRDYGYTF
TGTGCCAGCAGCCCCGGTGTCGGAAAGAGGGACTATGGCTACACCTTC
>TRBD2|TRBJ2-7|many|TRBV28
CASSLGGRANSEQYF
TGTGCCAGCAGTTTGGGCGGGAGGGCAAATAGCGAGCAGTACTTC
>-|TRBJ2-7|many|TRBV7-9
CASSANPQRALGEQYF
TGTGCCAGCAGCGCGAACCCCCAAAGGGCCCTGGGAGAGCAGTACTTC
>TRBD2|TRBJ2-3|many|TRBV29-1
CSVAGLARTDTQYF
TGCAGCGTCGCAGGACTAGCGAGAACAGATACGCAGTATTTT
>TRBD2|TRBJ2-3|many|TRBV5-6
CASSLAGGGITDTQYF
TGTGCCAGCAGCTTGGCTGGCGGGGGGATCACAGATACGCAGTATTTT
>-|TRBJ1-2|many|TRBV11-2
CASSPRPGGPSWGGYTF
TGTGCCAGCAGCCCCAGGCCTGGGGGCCCAAGTTGGGGTGGCTACACCTTC
>TRBD2|TRBJ2-4|few|TRBV11-3
CASSSTSGSNIQYF
TGTGCCAGCAGCTCGACTAGCGGGAGTAACATTCAGTACTTC
>-|TRBJ2-3|many|TRBV7-2
CASSLAPAGGSTDTQYF
TGTGCCAGCAGCTTAGCCCCGGCAGGGGGGAGCACAGATACGCAGTATTTT
>-|TRBJ1-1|many|TRBV5-5
CASNVAQNTEAFF
TGTGCCAGCAACGTGGCCCAGAACACTGAAGCTTTCTTT
>TRBD2|TRBJ2-5|many|TRBV20-1
CSATRAGGREETQYF
TGCAGTGCTACCCGAGCGGGAGGGCGCGAAGAGACCCAGTACTTC
>-|TRBJ1-5|many|TRBV27
CASSTVDNSNQPQHF
TGTGCCAGCAGTACGGTGGATAATAGCAATCAGCCCCAGCATTTT